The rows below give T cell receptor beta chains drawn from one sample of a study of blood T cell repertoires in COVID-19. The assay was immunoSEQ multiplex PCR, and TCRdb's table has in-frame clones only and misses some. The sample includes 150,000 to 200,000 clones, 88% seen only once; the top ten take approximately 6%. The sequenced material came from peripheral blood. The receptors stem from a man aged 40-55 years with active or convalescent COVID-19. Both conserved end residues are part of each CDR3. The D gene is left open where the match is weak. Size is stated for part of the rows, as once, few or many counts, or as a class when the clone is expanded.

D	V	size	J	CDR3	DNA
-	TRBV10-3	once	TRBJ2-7	CAISSDRYEQYF	TGTGCCATCTCTAGCGACCGCTACGAGCAGTACTTC
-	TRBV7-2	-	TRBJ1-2	CASSQLTGSYGYTF	TGTGCCAGCAGCCAACTGACAGGAAGCTATGGCTACACCTTC
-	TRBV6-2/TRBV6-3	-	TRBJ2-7	CASSYSMGLSAHF	TGTGCCAGCAGTTACTCGATGGGGCTAAGCGCACACTTC
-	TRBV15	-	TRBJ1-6	CATSNEQSSYNSPLHF	TGTGCCACCAGCAACGAACAGAGCTCCTATAATTCACCCCTCCACTTT
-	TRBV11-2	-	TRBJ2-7	CASSQQESYEQYF	TGTGCCAGCAGCCAACAGGAGTCCTACGAGCAGTACTTC
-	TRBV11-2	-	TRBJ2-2	CASSQGLINTGELFF	TGTGCCAGCAGCCAAGGACTAATTAACACCGGGGAGCTGTTTTTT
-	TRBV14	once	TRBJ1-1	CASSQERSDTEAFF	TGTGCCAGCAGCCAAGAGAGATCGGACACTGAAGCTTTCTTT
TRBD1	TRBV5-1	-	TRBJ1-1	CASSLDRGEAFF	TGCGCCAGCAGCTTGGACAGGGGAGAGGCTTTCTTT
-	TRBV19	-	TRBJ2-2	CATRQGGNTGELFF	TGTGCCACCCGACAGGGAGGGAACACCGGGGAGCTGTTTTTT
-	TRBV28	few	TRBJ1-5	CASSTQQGIWLQPQHF	TGTGCCAGCAGTACTCAACAGGGAATTTGGCTTCAGCCCCAGCATTTT
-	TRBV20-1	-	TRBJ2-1	CSASPARGSDEQFF	TGCAGTGCTAGTCCGGCTAGAGGGAGCGATGAGCAGTTCTTC
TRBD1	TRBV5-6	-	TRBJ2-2	CASSLQGVAGELFF	TGTGCCAGCAGCCTACAGGGGGTGGCCGGGGAGCTGTTTTTT
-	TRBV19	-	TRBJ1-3	CASSIVEGGSGNTIYF	TGTGCCAGTAGTATAGTTGAGGGTGGCTCTGGAAACACCATATATTTT
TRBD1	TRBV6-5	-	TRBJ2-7	CASSYRGTGSYEQYF	TGTGCCAGCAGTTACAGGGGGACAGGCTCCTACGAGCAGTACTTC
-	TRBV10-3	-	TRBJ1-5	CAISEPTGTYSNQPQHF	TGTGCCATCAGTGAGCCAACAGGGACCTATAGCAATCAGCCCCAGCATTTT
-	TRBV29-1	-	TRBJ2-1	CSVFLNEQFF	TGCAGCGTCTTCCTCAATGAGCAGTTCTTC
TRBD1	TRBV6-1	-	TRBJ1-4	CASSELVRTGREKLFF	TGTGCCAGCAGTGAATTGGTCAGGACAGGGAGGGAAAAACTGTTTTTT
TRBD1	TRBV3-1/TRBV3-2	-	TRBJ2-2	CASSLRDRSNTGELFF	TGTGCCAGCAGCCTCCGGGACAGATCGAACACCGGGGAGCTGTTTTTT
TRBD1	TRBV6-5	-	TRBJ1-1	CASRVHRGLNTEAFF	TGTGCCAGCAGAGTACACAGGGGGCTGAACACTGAAGCTTTCTTT
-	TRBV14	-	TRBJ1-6	CASSQLQGNYNSPLHF	TGTGCCAGCAGCCAGCTCCAGGGAAACTATAATTCACCCCTCCACTTT
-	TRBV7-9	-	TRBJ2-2	CASTLFRSTGELFF	TGTGCCAGCACCCTATTTAGGAGCACCGGGGAGCTGTTTTTT
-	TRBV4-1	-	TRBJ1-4	CASSQVGLPGEKLFF	TGCGCCAGCAGCCAAGTTGGTCTCCCCGGGGAAAAACTGTTTTTT
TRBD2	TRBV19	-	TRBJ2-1	CASSIRGAGLAGGPPYSYNEQFF	TGTGCCAGTAGTATAAGGGGTGCCGGACTAGCGGGAGGACCCCCTTACTCCTACAATGAGCAGTTCTTC
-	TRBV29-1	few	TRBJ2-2	CSAGQNTGELFF	TGCAGCGCCGGACAGAACACCGGGGAGCTGTTTTTT
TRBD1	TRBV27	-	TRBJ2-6	CASSYRTGGSGANVLTF	TGTGCCAGCAGTTATCGAACAGGGGGCTCTGGGGCCAACGTCCTGACTTTC
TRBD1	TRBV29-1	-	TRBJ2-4	CSVRGQGTDIQYF	TGCAGCGTCAGGGGGCAGGGGACGGACATTCAGTACTTC
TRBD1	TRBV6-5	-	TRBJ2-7	CASNPGGTLSYEQYF	TGTGCCAGCAATCCAGGGGGAACCCTCTCCTACGAGCAGTACTTC